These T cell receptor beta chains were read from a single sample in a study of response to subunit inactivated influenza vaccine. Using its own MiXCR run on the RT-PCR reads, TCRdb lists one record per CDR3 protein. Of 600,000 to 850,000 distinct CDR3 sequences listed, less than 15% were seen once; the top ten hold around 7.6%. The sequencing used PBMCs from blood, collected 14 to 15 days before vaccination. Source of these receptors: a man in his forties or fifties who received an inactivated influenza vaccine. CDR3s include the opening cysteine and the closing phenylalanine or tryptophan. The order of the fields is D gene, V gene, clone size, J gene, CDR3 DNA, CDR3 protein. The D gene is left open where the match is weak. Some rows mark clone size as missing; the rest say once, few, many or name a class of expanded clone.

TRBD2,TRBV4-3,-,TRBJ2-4,TGCGCCAGCAGCCGGAGTAGCGGGAGGGCCAAGGCCAAAAACATTCAGTACTTC,CASSRSSGRAKAKNIQYF
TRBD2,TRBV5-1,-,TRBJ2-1,TGCGCCAGCAGCTTTGTGGGAGGGCCCGTCGATGAGCAGTTCTTC,CASSFVGGPVDEQFF
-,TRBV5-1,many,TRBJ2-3,TGCGCCAGCAGCCGGGACCGGACAGATACGCAGTATTTT,CASSRDRTDTQYF
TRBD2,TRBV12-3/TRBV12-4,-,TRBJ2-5,TGTGCCAGCAGTTCCTCCGGGACTAGCGGGAAACGGGAGACCCAGTACTTC,CASSSSGTSGKRETQYF
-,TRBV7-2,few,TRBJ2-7,TGTGCCAGCAGCTTAGATTATGGGACATCCTACGAGCAGTACTTC,CASSLDYGTSYEQYF
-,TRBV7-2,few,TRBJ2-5,TGTGCCAGCAGCTTATGGCACTCCCAAGAGACCCAGTACTTC,CASSLWHSQETQYF
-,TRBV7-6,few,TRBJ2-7,TGTGCCAGCAGCTTAGAAGGTAGCGGCTACGAGCAGTACTTC,CASSLEGSGYEQYF
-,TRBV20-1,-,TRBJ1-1,TGCAGTGCCGGCGGGGAAGGGGACACTGAAGCTTTCTTT,CSAGGEGDTEAFF
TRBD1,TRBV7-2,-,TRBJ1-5,TGTGCCAGCAGCCCGAGGACAGGGCCCCAGCATTTT,CASSPRTGPQHF
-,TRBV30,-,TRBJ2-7,TGTGCCTGGAGTGCGGGGATTTTCGAGCAGTACTTC,CAWSAGIFEQYF
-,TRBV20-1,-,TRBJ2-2,TGCAGTGCTAGAAACACCAACACCGGGGAGCTGTTTTTT,CSARNTNTGELFF
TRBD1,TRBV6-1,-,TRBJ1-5,TGTGCCAGCAGTGAATCCCCGGGACAGGGTTATCAGCCCCAGCATTTT,CASSESPGQGYQPQHF
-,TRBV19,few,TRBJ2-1,TGTGCCAGTAGTGTCGGGTGGGGCAACTACAATGAGCAGTTCTTC,CASSVGWGNYNEQFF
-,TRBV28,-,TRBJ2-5,TGTGCCAGCAGTTTAAACAAATGGGAGACCCAGTACTTC,CASSLNKWETQYF
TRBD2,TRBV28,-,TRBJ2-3,TGTGCCACCACAAATAGCGGGACTAGCACAGATACGCAGTTTTTT,CATTNSGTSTDTQFF
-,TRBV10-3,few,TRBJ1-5,TGTGCCATCAGTGAGTCCAATCAGCCCCAGCATTTT,CAISESNQPQHF
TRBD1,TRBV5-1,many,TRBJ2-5,TGCGCCAGCAGCTTTCAGGGGGTTCAAGAGACCCAGTACTTC,CASSFQGVQETQYF
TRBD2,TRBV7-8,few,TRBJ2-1,TGTGCCAGCAGCTTAGCAGGTTGGGTAGCGGGGGGGGCCAACAATGAGCAGTTCTTC,CASSLAGWVAGGANNEQFF
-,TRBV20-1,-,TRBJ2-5,TGCAGTGCTAGTTCCGCTTTGACGGAGACCCAGTACTTC,CSASSALTETQYF
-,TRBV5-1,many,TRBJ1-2,TGCGCCAGCAGCTGGGGGACCTTAGGTTATGGCTACACCTTC,CASSWGTLGYGYTF
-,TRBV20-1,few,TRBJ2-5,TGCAGTGCTAGGAGGGGGGTAGTGAGAGGGGGCTTCCAAGAGACCCAGTACTTC,CSARRGVVRGGFQETQYF
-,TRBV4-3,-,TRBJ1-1,TGCGCCAGCAGCAGCTCGGTGAACACTGAAGCTTTCTTT,CASSSSVNTEAFF
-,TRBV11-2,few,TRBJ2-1,TGTGCCAGCAGCTTAAAATACAGGTCCGATGAGCAGTTCTTC,CASSLKYRSDEQFF
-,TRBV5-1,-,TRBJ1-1,TGCGCCAGCAGCTTGGAAGGTCGGGGAGGGACTGAAGCTTTCTTT,CASSLEGRGGTEAFF
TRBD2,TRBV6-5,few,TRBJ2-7,TGTGCCAGCAGTTACGGCATCCTAGCGGGGGGGCCCCGCGAGCAGTACTTC,CASSYGILAGGPREQYF
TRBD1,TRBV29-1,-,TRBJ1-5,TGCAGCGTTCTCCCCGGGACAGGGGGCAGTCAGCCCCAGCATTTT,CSVLPGTGGSQPQHF
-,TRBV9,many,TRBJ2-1,TGTGCCAGCAGCGTAGGGAGGGGCCCCTACAATGAGCAGTTCTTC,CASSVGRGPYNEQFF
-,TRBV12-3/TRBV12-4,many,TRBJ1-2,TGTGCCAGCTTTGGCCGGGAACATGGCTACACCTTC,CASFGREHGYTF
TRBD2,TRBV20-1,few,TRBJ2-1,TGCAGTGCTAGAGATCTCAGCGGGGGGAGCTCCTACAATGAGCAGTTCTTC,CSARDLSGGSSYNEQFF
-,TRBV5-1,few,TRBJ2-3,TGCGCCAGCAGCTTCTTACCCGACTGGAGCGGGTCTAGCACAGATACGCAGTATTTT,CASSFLPDWSGSSTDTQYF